These 3 T cell receptor beta chains were all obtained from the same sample, sequenced in a study of blood T cell repertoires in COVID-19. Generated by immunoSEQ multiplex PCR, the TCRdb table keeps only in-frame clones and is missing some. In the table there are over 100,000 clones, approximately 78% of which are singletons. Sequenced input: peripheral blood. The receptors were gathered from a man aged 65-85 years with acute or convalescent COVID-19.

The J gene is TRBJ1-1, the V gene TRBV20-1; D gene unclear. Trimming took 6 bases from V and 3 from J, leaving 5 bases between them. The CDR3 has 10 amino acids. Germline CDR1 and CDR2: DFQATT and SNEGSKA (reference sequence). The CDR3 loop reads CSAQYTEAFF. The DNA for the CDR3 is TGCAGTGCCCAGTACACTGAAGCTTTCTTT.

The rearrangement joins TRBV9 to TRBJ2-6; weak D call: TRBD2 (6 bases). Germline V CDR1 and CDR2: SGDLS, YYNGEE. V was shortened by 5 bases and J by 1 base, with 13 bases between the two germline ends. This CDR3 contains 16 residues. CDR3 region: CASSQGGGSGANVLTF. The CDR3 nucleotides read TGTGCCAGCAGTCAGGGAGGAGGGTCTGGGGCCAACGTCCTGACTTTC.

This rearrangement joins TRBV9 to TRBJ2-2; 11 bases fit TRBD2. The germline V gene has CDR1 SGDLS and CDR2 YYNGEE. Losses at the gene ends were 5 bases for V and 4 bases for J; bases not matched to a gene: 7. The CDR3 is 16 residues long. This chain's CDR3 is CASSENSGGATGELFF. CDR3 in DNA: TGTGCCAGCAGTGAAAATAGCGGGGGGGCCACCGGGGAGCTGTTTTTT.